What follows describes a single T cell receptor beta chain. The data are from a study of blood T cell repertoires in COVID-19. Some clones are missing from TCRdb's copy, which holds only in-frame ones; the method was immunoSEQ multiplex PCR. Of roughly 200,000 clones in the sample, about 86% were seen once. The CDR3 contains 17 residues. Per the germline V gene, CDR1 is LGHDT and CDR2 is YNNKEL (reference sequence). The V and J ends lost 2 bases and 8 bases, in that order; junction bases with no gene match: 11. The specimen was peripheral blood. The TCR sequence derives from a man in his sixties who had recovered from COVID-19. This chain uses TRBV3-1 (or the pseudogene TRBV3-2) with TRBJ2-1, with 11 bases lining up with TRBD2. The DNA of the CDR3 is TGTGCCAGCAGCCAACCCGGACTAGCGGGCATCCCACATGAGCAGTTCTTC. Translated: CASSQPGLAGIPHEQFF.